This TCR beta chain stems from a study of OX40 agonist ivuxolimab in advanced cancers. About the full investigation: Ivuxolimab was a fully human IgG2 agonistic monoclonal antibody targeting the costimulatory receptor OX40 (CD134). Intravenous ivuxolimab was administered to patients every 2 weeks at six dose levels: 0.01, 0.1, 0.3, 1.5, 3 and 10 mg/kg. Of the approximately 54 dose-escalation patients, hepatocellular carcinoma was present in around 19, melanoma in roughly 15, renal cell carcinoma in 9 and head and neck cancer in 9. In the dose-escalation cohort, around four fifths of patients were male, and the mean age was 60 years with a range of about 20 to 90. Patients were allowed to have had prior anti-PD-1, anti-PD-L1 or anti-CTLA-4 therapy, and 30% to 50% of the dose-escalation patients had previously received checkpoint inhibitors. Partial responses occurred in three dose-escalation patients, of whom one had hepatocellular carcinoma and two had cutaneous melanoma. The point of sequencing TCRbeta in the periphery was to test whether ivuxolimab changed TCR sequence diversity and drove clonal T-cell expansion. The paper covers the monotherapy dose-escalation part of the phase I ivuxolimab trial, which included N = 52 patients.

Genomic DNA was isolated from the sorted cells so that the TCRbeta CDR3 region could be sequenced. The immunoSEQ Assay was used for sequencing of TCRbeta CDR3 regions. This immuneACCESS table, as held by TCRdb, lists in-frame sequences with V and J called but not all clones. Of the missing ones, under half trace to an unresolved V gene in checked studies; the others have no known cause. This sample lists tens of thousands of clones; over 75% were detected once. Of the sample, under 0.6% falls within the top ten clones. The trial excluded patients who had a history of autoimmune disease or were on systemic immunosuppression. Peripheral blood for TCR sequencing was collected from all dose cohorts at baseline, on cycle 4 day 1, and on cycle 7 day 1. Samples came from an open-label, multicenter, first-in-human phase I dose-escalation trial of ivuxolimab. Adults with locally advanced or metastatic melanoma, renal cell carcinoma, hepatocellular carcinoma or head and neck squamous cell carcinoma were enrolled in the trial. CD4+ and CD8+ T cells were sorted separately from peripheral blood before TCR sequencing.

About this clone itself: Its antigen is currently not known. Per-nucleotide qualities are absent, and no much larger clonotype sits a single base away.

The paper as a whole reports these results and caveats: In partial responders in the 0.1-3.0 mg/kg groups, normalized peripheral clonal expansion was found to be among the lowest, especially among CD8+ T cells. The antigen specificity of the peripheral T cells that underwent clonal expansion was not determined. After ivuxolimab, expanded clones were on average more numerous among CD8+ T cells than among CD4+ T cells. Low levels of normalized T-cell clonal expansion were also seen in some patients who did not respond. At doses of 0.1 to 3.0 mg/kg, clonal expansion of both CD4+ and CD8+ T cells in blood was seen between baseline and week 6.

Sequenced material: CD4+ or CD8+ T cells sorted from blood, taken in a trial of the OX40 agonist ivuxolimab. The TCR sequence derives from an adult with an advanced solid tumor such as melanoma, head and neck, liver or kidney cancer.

Read as DNA, the sequence is TGCGCCAGCAGCCATGGGACCGCCGGGGAGACCCAGTACTTC. It specifies CASSHGTAGETQYF. The chain employs TRBV5-1 and TRBJ2-5, with the D gene possibly TRBD1 or TRBD2, each one fitting 5 bases. V was cut back by 4 bases and J by 5 bases, leaving a gap of 15 bases between them. The CDR3 runs 14 amino acids, cysteine and phenylalanine included. Of all the DNA, just the CDR3 is kept, 42 bases in frame from base 1. The germline V gene supplies CDR1 SGHRS and CDR2 YFSETQ. Where the CDR3 stops, the reference TRBV5-1 and TRBJ2-5 genes take over; the full variable domain is KAGVTQTPRYLIKTRGQQVTLSCSPISGHRSVSWYQQTPGQGLQFLFEYFSETQRNKGNFPGRFSGRQFSNSRSEMNVSTLELGDSALYLCASSHGTAGETQYFGPGTRLLVL.